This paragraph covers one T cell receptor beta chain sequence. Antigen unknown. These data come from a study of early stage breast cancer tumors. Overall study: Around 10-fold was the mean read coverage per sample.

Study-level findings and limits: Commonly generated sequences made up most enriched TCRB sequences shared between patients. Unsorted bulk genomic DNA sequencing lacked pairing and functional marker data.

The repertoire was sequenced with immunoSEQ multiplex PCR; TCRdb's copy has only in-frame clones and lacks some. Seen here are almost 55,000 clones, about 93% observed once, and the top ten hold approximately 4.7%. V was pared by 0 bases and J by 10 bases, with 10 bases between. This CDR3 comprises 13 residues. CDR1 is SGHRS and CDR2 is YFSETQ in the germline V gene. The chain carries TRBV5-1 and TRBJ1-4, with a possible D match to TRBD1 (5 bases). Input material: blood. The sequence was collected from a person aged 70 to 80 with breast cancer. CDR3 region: CASSLEYGGKLFF. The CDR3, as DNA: TGCGCCAGCAGCTTGGAATACGGGGGAAAACTGTTTTTT.